This T cell receptor (beta chain) was recorded in a study of lymphopenia after photon versus proton radiotherapy. About this clone itself: Antigen specificity is unknown.

Findings and limits, study-wide: After lymphocyte nadir, photon-treated repertoires showed oligoclonal expansion, especially CD8+ Temra.

TCRdb keeps only in-frame clones here, not all; method: immunoSEQ multiplex PCR. The table records about 53,000 clones, 80% to 90% of them present only once. This CDR3 has 12 residues. Trimming shortened V by 7 bases and J by 0 bases, and 9 bases separated the two germline ends. The germline V gene encodes CDR1 SQVTM and CDR2 ANQGSEA. The material sequenced was peripheral blood, taken from a patient treated with photon-based radiotherapy. This sequence was found in a man in his forties or fifties with gastric cancer. V is TRBV29-1 and J is TRBJ2-5; D unresolved. CDR3 region: CSARTDQETQYF. The CDR3 coding sequence is TGCAGCGCGAGGACGGACCAAGAGACCCAGTACTTC. The variable domain in full, completed from reference TRBV29-1 and TRBJ2-5, reads SAVISQKPSRDICQRGTSLTIQCQVDSQVTMMFWYRQQPGQSLTLIATANQGSEATYESGFVIDKFPISRPNLTFSTLTVSNMSPEDSSIYLCSARTDQETQYFGPGTRLLVL.